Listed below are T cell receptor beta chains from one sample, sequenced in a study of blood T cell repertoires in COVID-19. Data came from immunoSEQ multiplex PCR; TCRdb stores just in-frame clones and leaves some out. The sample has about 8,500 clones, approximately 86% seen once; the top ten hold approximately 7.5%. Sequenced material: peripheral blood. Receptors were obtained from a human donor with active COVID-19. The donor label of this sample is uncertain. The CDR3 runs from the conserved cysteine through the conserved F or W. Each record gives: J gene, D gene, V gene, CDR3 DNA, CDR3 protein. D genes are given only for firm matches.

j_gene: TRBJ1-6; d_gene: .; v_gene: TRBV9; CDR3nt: TGTGCCAGCAGCGTGGGAGGGTTTGATTCACCCCTCCACTTT; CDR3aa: CASSVGGFDSPLHF
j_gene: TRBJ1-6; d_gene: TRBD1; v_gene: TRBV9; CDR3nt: TGTGCCAGCAGCGTTGGGACAGTGAATAATTCACCCCTCCACTTT; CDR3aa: CASSVGTVNNSPLHF
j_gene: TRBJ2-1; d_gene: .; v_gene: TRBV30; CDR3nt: TGTGCCTGGACTACAGGGTTATCTTACAATGAGCAGTTCTTC; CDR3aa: CAWTTGLSYNEQFF
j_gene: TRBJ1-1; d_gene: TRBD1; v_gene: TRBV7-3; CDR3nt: TGTGCCAGCAGCTCCGGGACAGGTGGGGAAGCTTTCTTT; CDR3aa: CASSSGTGGEAFF
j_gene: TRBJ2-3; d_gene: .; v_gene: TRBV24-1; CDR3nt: TGTGCCACCAGTGATTATAAGGGGAGCACAGATACGCAGTATTTT; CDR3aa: CATSDYKGSTDTQYF
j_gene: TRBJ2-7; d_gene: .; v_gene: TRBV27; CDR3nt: TGTGCCAGCAGTGCAACAGGGTTGTCATTTGGGAGGCAGTACTTC; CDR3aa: CASSATGLSFGRQYF
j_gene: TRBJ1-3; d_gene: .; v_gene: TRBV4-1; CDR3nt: TGCGCCAGCAGCCAAGAGGGCAGCCCTGGAAACACCATATATTTT; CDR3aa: CASSQEGSPGNTIYF
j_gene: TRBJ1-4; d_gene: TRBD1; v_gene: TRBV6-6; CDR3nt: TGTGCCAGCAGTTATCAGGGGGTCGGCGAAAAACTGTTTTTT; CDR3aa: CASSYQGVGEKLFF
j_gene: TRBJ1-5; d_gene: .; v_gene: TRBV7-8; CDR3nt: TGTGCCAGCAGCGCACGTCGGAGGGGCCCCAGCAATCAGCCCCAGCATTTT; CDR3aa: CASSARRRGPSNQPQHF
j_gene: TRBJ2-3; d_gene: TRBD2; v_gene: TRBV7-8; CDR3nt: TGTGGCTCTCGGGAGGGAAGAACAGATACGCAGTATTTT; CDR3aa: CGSREGRTDTQYF
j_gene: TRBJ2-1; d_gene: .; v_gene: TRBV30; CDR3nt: TGTGCCTGGAAAAACAGGAATGAGCAGTTCTTC; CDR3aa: CAWKNRNEQFF
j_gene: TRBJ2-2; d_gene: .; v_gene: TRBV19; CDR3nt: TGTGCCAGCAAAGTAGTCGGTTACACCGGGGAGCTGTTTTTT; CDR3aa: CASKVVGYTGELFF
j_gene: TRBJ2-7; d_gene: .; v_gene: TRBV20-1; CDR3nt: TGCAGTGGCGCAGGGCCCTACGAGCAGTACTTC; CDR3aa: CSGAGPYEQYF
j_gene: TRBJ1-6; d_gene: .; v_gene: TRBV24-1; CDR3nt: TGTGCCACCAGTGACGCGCAGGGGAATAATTCACCCCTCCACTTT; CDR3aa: CATSDAQGNNSPLHF
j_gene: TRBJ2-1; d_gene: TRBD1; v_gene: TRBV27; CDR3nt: TGTGCCAGCGGTACGGGACAGGACTCCTACAATGAGCAGTTCTTC; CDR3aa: CASGTGQDSYNEQFF
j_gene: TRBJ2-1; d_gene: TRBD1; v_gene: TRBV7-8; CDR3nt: TGTGCCAGCAGCTTACGGAGTAGCGGACAGGGGACCTTTACACAGGACAATGAGCAGTTCTTC; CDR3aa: CASSLRSSGQGTFTQDNEQFF
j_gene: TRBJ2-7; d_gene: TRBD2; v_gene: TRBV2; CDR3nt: TGTGCCAGCAGTGGCGGGAGCTCCTACGAGCAGTACTTC; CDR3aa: CASSGGSSYEQYF
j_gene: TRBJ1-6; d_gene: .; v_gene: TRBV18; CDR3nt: TGTGCCAGCTCCCGAGACAGCAACTATAATTCACCCCTCCACTTT; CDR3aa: CASSRDSNYNSPLHF